The entry that follows covers one T cell receptor (beta chain) sequence. Assay used: immunoSEQ multiplex PCR; TCRdb lists only in-frame clones, some missing. Of tens of thousands of clones in the sample, around 90% were seen once. The record originates from a study of early stage breast cancer tumors. Germline assignment: CDR1 MGHRA and CDR2 YSYEKL. V lost 4 bases to trimming and J lost 4 bases; unmatched junction nucleotides: 7. CDR3 length: 14 residues. Sequenced input: blood. The source of this sequence is a person aged 65 to 85 with breast cancer. V gene TRBV4-1 combines with J gene TRBJ2-7, with 7 bases fitting TRBD1. CDR3 nucleotides: TGCGCCAGCAGCCCCGGGGACAGATTATACGAGCAGTACTTC. It is translated as CASSPGDRLYEQYF.